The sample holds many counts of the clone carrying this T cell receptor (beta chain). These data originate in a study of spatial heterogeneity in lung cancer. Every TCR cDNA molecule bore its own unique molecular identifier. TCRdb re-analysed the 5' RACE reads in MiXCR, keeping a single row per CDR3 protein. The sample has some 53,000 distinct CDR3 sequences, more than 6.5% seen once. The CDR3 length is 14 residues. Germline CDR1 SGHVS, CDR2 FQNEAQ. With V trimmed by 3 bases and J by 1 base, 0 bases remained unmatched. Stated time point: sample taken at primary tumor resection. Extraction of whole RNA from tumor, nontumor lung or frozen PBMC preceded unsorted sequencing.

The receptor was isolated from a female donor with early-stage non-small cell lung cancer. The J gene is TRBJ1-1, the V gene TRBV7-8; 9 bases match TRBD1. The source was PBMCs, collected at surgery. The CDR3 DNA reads TGTGCCAGCAGCTTGGACAGGGGGAACACTGAAGCTTTCTTT. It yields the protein CASSLDRGNTEAFF.